This is a list of T cell receptor beta chains from one sample in a study of blood T cell repertoires in COVID-19. Generated by immunoSEQ multiplex PCR, the TCRdb table keeps only in-frame clones and is missing some. This table has fewer than 350,000 clones, 85% appearing once. The sequencing sample was made of PBMCs or T cells enriched from blood (not recorded which). The receptors originated from a woman between 45 and 60 years old who had recovered from COVID-19. Both conserved end residues are trimmed from each CDR3. D genes are given only for firm matches.

d_call: NA
v_call: TRBV28
cdr3_aa: ASSLRNEQY

d_call: TRBD1
v_call: TRBV7-9
cdr3_aa: ASSPRQGGYGYT

d_call: TRBD1
v_call: TRBV27
cdr3_aa: ASSPGDHIGTAQETQY

d_call: NA
v_call: TRBV28
cdr3_aa: ASSTQGIATNEKLF

d_call: NA
v_call: TRBV19
cdr3_aa: ASSITVTRVGETQY

d_call: NA
v_call: TRBV7-9
cdr3_aa: ASSLWGGGRGSTEAF

d_call: NA
v_call: TRBV6-5
cdr3_aa: ASSVAIGGAYEQY

d_call: NA
v_call: TRBV11-2
cdr3_aa: ASSLAHLYYGYT

d_call: NA
v_call: TRBV7-5
cdr3_aa: VRSLSAPPGGYT

d_call: NA
v_call: TRBV28
cdr3_aa: ASSFLGQNYGYT

d_call: TRBD1
v_call: TRBV7-9
cdr3_aa: ASSYPGQGNYGYT

d_call: NA
v_call: TRBV6-5
cdr3_aa: ASTTTGNGEQY

d_call: NA
v_call: TRBV19
cdr3_aa: ASSMTRTVYGYT

d_call: NA
v_call: TRBV30
cdr3_aa: AWSGGVGTEAF

d_call: NA
v_call: TRBV5-1
cdr3_aa: ASSLGGRTQETQY

d_call: TRBD1
v_call: TRBV7-7
cdr3_aa: ASSQGQGAYEQY

d_call: NA
v_call: TRBV3-1/TRBV3-2
cdr3_aa: ASSQGRGPQETQY

d_call: NA
v_call: TRBV11-2
cdr3_aa: ASSLSTGLHTEAF

d_call: TRBD1
v_call: TRBV24-1
cdr3_aa: ATSDAEDRGSGYT

d_call: NA
v_call: TRBV2
cdr3_aa: ASRKLATSYNEQF

d_call: TRBD2
v_call: TRBV6-2/TRBV6-3
cdr3_aa: ASSYTSGMNTGELF

d_call: TRBD2
v_call: TRBV6-6
cdr3_aa: ASSRGGLRSSYEQY

d_call: TRBD1
v_call: TRBV30
cdr3_aa: AWSVQGFGNTEAF

d_call: NA
v_call: TRBV3-1/TRBV3-2
cdr3_aa: ASSQGAGWGPNQPQH

d_call: TRBD1
v_call: TRBV18
cdr3_aa: ASSPGTENYGYT

d_call: NA
v_call: TRBV5-4
cdr3_aa: ASSSKERVNTEAF

d_call: NA
v_call: TRBV7-8
cdr3_aa: ASSFQGPLRSNQPQH

d_call: TRBD1
v_call: TRBV5-1
cdr3_aa: ASGQGLSSGANVLT

d_call: NA
v_call: TRBV7-2
cdr3_aa: ASSPHPTANTGELF

d_call: NA
v_call: TRBV2
cdr3_aa: ASRGLTNTGELF

d_call: NA
v_call: TRBV11-2
cdr3_aa: ASSPGSFDYGYT

d_call: TRBD2
v_call: TRBV20-1
cdr3_aa: SASNPSGGATDTQY

d_call: NA
v_call: TRBV18
cdr3_aa: ASSPRGISEKLF

d_call: TRBD1
v_call: TRBV4-1
cdr3_aa: ASSQDFGTAGNQPQH

d_call: TRBD1
v_call: TRBV5-1
cdr3_aa: ASSTNRGYNSPLH

d_call: NA
v_call: TRBV11-2
cdr3_aa: ASSLVSAGVAETQY

d_call: TRBD1
v_call: TRBV30
cdr3_aa: AWTRTGAQPQH

d_call: TRBD1
v_call: TRBV29-1
cdr3_aa: SVNTGDMNTEAF

d_call: NA
v_call: TRBV11-2
cdr3_aa: ASSLVIGWAYGYT

d_call: NA
v_call: TRBV7-9
cdr3_aa: ASAGGTEAF

d_call: TRBD2
v_call: TRBV5-1
cdr3_aa: ASSAGGLYNEQF

d_call: NA
v_call: TRBV7-2
cdr3_aa: ASSLQASPGTDTQY

d_call: NA
v_call: TRBV5-6
cdr3_aa: ASSLTSRYEQY

d_call: TRBD1
v_call: TRBV4-1
cdr3_aa: ASRGQGLEQF

d_call: TRBD1
v_call: TRBV29-1
cdr3_aa: SAIGQGLPNTEAF

d_call: NA
v_call: TRBV6-5
cdr3_aa: ASTNLGHGYT

d_call: TRBD2
v_call: TRBV27
cdr3_aa: ASSLLGTSQQY

d_call: NA
v_call: TRBV28
cdr3_aa: ASRDSVVYYGYT

d_call: NA
v_call: TRBV6-5
cdr3_aa: ASSQQVAGGEQF

d_call: TRBD1
v_call: TRBV19
cdr3_aa: ASSVDRGYEQY

d_call: TRBD1
v_call: TRBV19
cdr3_aa: ASCLQGVETGELF